The 19 T cell receptor beta chains listed next were all sequenced from one sample in a study of PD-1 blockade in classical Hodgkin lymphoma. Documented time point: cycle 4 day 1 (C4D1), after more than 5 weeks of nivolumab. Relapse was seen in all patients after autologous stem cell transplantation, and brentuximab vedotin exposure was variable. Magnetic negative selection of thawed PBMCs yielded the CD8+ T cells. Repertoires were generated with immunoSEQ multiplex PCR, while TCRdb's copy carries only in-frame clones and drops some. The sample includes 8,000 to 8,500 clones, roughly 85% of them seen just once. Sequencing was performed on CD8+ T cells from blood, taken before the fourth cycle of nivolumab. The receptors were gathered from a human donor with classical Hodgkin lymphoma.

V and J are TRBV5-5 and TRBJ2-2; TRBD1 matches 9 bases. The V and J ends lost 5 bases and 4 bases, in that order; junction bases with no gene match: 12. The germline V gene has CDR1 SGHKS and CDR2 YYEKEE (reference sequence). The CDR3 loop spans 17 amino acids. The DNA of the CDR3 is TGTGCCAGCAGTCACCTCCCGGGACAGGGAGTCACCGGGGAGCTGTTTTTT. Translated: CASSHLPGQGVTGELFF.

The V gene is TRBV9, the J gene TRBJ2-1; D unresolved. With 4 bases removed from V and 9 bases from J, the gap between germline ends came to 17 bases. The CDR3 runs 14 residues. Germline V lookup: CDR1 SGDLS, CDR2 YYNGEE. The CDR3: CASSHPAGMSEQFF. As DNA, the CDR3 is TGTGCCAGCAGCCACCCGGCCGGAATGTCTGAGCAGTTCTTC.

V usage is TRBV30 and J usage is TRBJ1-1, with TRBD1 identical over 9 bases. The CDR3 length is 12 residues. Germline loops: CDR1 GTSNPN, CDR2 SVGIG (reference sequence). Trimming removed 6 bases from V and 8 bases from J; junction bases left unmatched: 7. Here the CDR3 DNA reads TGTGCCTGTCTTACCGGGACAGGGGAAGCTTTCTTT. Its protein product is CACLTGTGEAFF. Variable domain in full (rest from reference TRBV30 and TRBJ1-1): SQTIHQWPATLVQPVGSPLSLECTVEGTSNPNLYWYRQAAGRGLQLLFYSVGIGQISSEVPQNLSASRPQDRQFILSSKKLLLSDSGFYLCACLTGTGEAFFGQGTRLTVV.

The J gene is TRBJ2-4, the V gene TRBV15; 7 nucleotides line up with TRBD2. The CDR3 spans 14 residues. Germline values: CDR1 LNHNV, CDR2 YYDKDF (reference sequence). Trimming at V came to 5 bases and at J to 7 bases, leaving 8 bases not matched to a gene. CDR3 sequence (DNA): TGTGCCACCAGCTACGAAGGACTAGGGAACATTCAGTACTTC. Translated, it gives CATSYEGLGNIQYF.

The chain carries TRBV2 and TRBJ2-7; no reliable D call. Trimming removed 2 bases from V and 2 bases from J, with 10 bases in between. Germline V gives CDR1 SNHLY, CDR2 FYNNEI. This CDR3 contains 14 residues. The CDR3: CASSELNGAYEQYF. In nucleotides, the CDR3 is TGTGCCAGCAGTGAACTAAACGGAGCCTACGAGCAGTACTTC.

By share of the sample, this clone is large. The rearrangement joins TRBV7-9 to TRBJ1-6; 8 positions match TRBD1. Germline assignment: CDR1 SEHNR and CDR2 FQNEAQ (reference sequence). J lost 6 bases, V lost 4 bases, and 8 bases had no gene match. CDR3 length equals 16 residues. The CDR3 region has the DNA TGTGCCAGCAGCTCCGAACCGGGACAGGCTAATTCACCCCTCCACTTT. Translation: CASSSEPGQANSPLHF.

The V and J genes are TRBV7-9 and TRBJ2-1; TRBD1 might be the D (6 bases). Germline V gene sequence: CDR1 SEHNR, CDR2 FQNEAQ (reference sequence). The CDR3 is made up of 13 amino acids. V lost 2 bases to trimming and J lost 9 bases, with 11 bases between them. The CDR3 nucleotides read TGTGCCAGCAGCTTAAAGGGGGTCGGTGAGCAGTTCTTC. Its translation: CASSLKGVGEQFF. The variable domain in full, completed from reference TRBV7-9 and TRBJ2-1, reads DTGVSQNPRHKITKRGQNVTFRCDPISEHNRLYWYRQTLGQGPEFLTYFQNEAQLEKSRLLSDRFSAERPKGSFSTLEIQRTEQGDSAMYLCASSLKGVGEQFFGPGTRLTVL.

The genes are TRBV10-1 and TRBJ1-1; a weak D match, TRBD1 (6 bases). With 6 bases removed from V and 2 bases from J, the gap between germline ends came to 13 bases. CDR1 and CDR2 (germline): WNHNN, SYGVQD (reference sequence). The CDR3 covers 14 residues. The CDR3 region has the DNA TGCGCCAGCAGCCCAAGGACAGAAAACACTGAAGCTTTCTTT. Translation gives CASSPRTENTEAFF.

This clone has a handful of counts. The chain employs TRBV7-2 and TRBJ2-7; D might be TRBD2 (5 bases). Trimming shortened V by 1 base and J by 4 bases, and 20 bases separated the two germline ends. Germline V CDR1 and CDR2: SGHTA, FQGNSA. This CDR3 contains 17 residues. DNA of the CDR3: TGTGCCAGCAGCTTAGGAGGATTCGCGGGCTCCCCGTACGAGCAGTACTTC. Protein: CASSLGGFAGSPYEQYF.

V and J are TRBV28 and TRBJ1-1; D is undetermined. CDR1 is MDHEN and CDR2 is SYDVKM in the germline V gene. The CDR3 loop spans 14 amino acids. Trimming took 4 bases from V and 0 from J, leaving 9 bases between them. CDR3 DNA: TGTGCCAGCAGTTCGCTCGGCGTGAACACTGAAGCTTTCTTT. Protein product: CASSSLGVNTEAFF.

The rearrangement joins TRBV6-5 to TRBJ1-1, with unresolved D. Germline loops: CDR1 MNHEY, CDR2 SVGAGI. The CDR3 loop spans 14 amino acids. V lost 0 bases and J lost 2, with 7 bases in between. In DNA form, the CDR3 reads TGTGCCAGCAGTTACTCGCCCTATAACACTGAAGCTTTCTTT. This codes for CASSYSPYNTEAFF.

This clone was counted a single time. The chain employs TRBV27 and TRBJ1-2; D unclear. The germline V gene has CDR1 MNHEY and CDR2 SMNVEV (reference sequence). The CDR3 loop spans 15 amino acids. Trimming removed 5 bases at V and 7 bases at J, with 20 bases between. The CDR3 protein is CASSPSPALSGGYTF. In DNA, the CDR3 is TGTGCCAGCAGTCCCAGCCCGGCCCTCTCCGGTGGCTACACCTTC.

The chain recombines TRBV5-8 with TRBJ2-3; D gene unclear. The CDR3 consists of 11 residues. Trimming stripped 0 bases from V and 10 bases from J, with 6 bases between. Germline CDR1 is SGHTS and CDR2 is YDEGEE. The chain's CDR3 is CASSLDHAQYF. The CDR3 DNA is TGTGCCAGCAGCTTGGACCACGCGCAGTATTTT.

V gene TRBV30 combines with J gene TRBJ1-3; unclear D gene. Trimming took 7 bases from V and 3 from J, leaving 7 bases between them. CDR3 length: 11 residues. Looked up from germline, CDR1 is GTSNPN and CDR2 is SVGIG (reference sequence). The CDR3 here is CASAIGNTIYF. CDR3 nucleotides: TGTGCCTCGGCGATTGGAAACACCATATATTTT.

This rearrangement joins TRBV27 to TRBJ2-5, with D perhaps matching TRBD2 (6 bases). The CDR3 runs to 15 residues. The germline gives CDR1 MNHEY, CDR2 SMNVEV (reference sequence). Trimming cost V 3 bases and J 2 bases, with 13 bases left between them. The CDR3 here is CASSFTTGVQETQYF. CDR3 DNA sequence: TGTGCCAGCAGTTTTACGACGGGAGTGCAAGAGACCCAGTACTTC.

The chain carries TRBV5-1 and TRBJ2-7, with 7 bases identical to TRBD1. Trimming cost V 4 bases and J 2 bases; bases outside gene matches: 12. CDR1 is SGHRS and CDR2 is YFSETQ in the germline V gene. The CDR3 covers 16 residues. In nucleotides, the CDR3 is TGCGCCAGCAGCCCGACGGGAACGGGACAGACCTACGAGCAGTACTTC. Encoded protein: CASSPTGTGQTYEQYF.

The chain has TRBV6-5 and TRBJ2-1; 8 nucleotides line up with TRBD2. V shed 5 bases and J 8 bases; nucleotides not matched to a gene: 2. The CDR3 consists of 12 residues. Germline V lookup: CDR1 MNHEY, CDR2 SVGAGI. The CDR3 region has the DNA TGTGCCAGCAGTCTAGCGGGCCATGAGCAGTTCTTC. Its translation: CASSLAGHEQFF.

This chain links TRBV7-9 with TRBJ2-1, with 10 bases lining up with TRBD1. This CDR3 contains 15 residues. J lost 4 bases, V lost 5 bases, and 5 bases had no gene match. Germline CDR1 and CDR2: SEHNR and FQNEAQ (reference sequence). The CDR3 bases are TGTGCCAGCAGCCCCCGGGACAGGGGTTACAATGAGCAGTTCTTC. This codes for CASSPRDRGYNEQFF.

The chain carries TRBV11-2 and TRBJ2-2; 8 bases line up with TRBD1. CDR1 is SGHAT, CDR2 FQNNGV, per germline. After removal of 5 bases from V and 5 bases from J, the junction contained 10 bases not matched to a gene. CDR3 size: 16 residues. CDR3 loop: CASSPRQGAGTGELFF. CDR3 sequence (DNA): TGTGCCAGCAGCCCCCGCCAGGGGGCAGGTACCGGGGAGCTGTTTTTT.